The clone carrying this TCR beta chain turned up a few times. Its specificity is unknown. These data come from a study of response to subunit inactivated influenza vaccine. General observations from the study: After each seasonal influenza vaccination, few new T cells are recruited, the authors suggested.

The CDR3 has 13 amino acids. Trimming pared 0 bases from V and 6 bases from J, leaving 10 bases between. CDR1 is DFQATT, CDR2 SNEGSKA, per germline (reference sequence). Via MiXCR, TCRdb re-called the RT-PCR reads, giving one row per CDR3 protein. The table lists a few hundred thousand distinct CDR3 sequences, about a tenth of them singletons. Material: PBMCs from blood, obtained 45 days after vaccination. The sequence came from a man aged 50 to 59 who received an inactivated influenza vaccine. This rearrangement joins TRBV20-1 to TRBJ2-3; D is uncertain. CDR3 sequence: CSARDPGVDTQYF. The DNA for the CDR3 is TGCAGTGCTAGAGATCCTGGGGTGGATACGCAGTATTTT.